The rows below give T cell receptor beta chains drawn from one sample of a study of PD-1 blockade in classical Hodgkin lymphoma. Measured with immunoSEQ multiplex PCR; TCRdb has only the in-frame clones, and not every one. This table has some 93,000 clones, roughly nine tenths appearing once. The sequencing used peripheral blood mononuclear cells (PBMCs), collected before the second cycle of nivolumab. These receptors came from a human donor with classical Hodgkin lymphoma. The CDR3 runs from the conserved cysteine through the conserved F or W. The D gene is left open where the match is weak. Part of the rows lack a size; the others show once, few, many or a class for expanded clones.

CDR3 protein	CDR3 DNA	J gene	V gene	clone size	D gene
CSVEGRRNTGELFF	TGCAGCGTTGAAGGCAGGAGGAACACCGGGGAGCTGTTTTTT	TRBJ2-2	TRBV29-1	once	.
CAWSGRGNTIYF	TGTGCCTGGAGTGGCCGCGGAAACACCATATATTTT	TRBJ1-3	TRBV30	.	.
CASSPGTFYGYTF	TGTGCCAGCAGCCCCGGGACATTCTATGGCTACACCTTC	TRBJ1-2	TRBV6-5	once	.
CASSSNTGYVGESSTDTQYF	TGTGCCAGCAGCTCCAATACAGGGTACGTTGGGGAATCTAGCACAGATACGCAGTATTTT	TRBJ2-3	TRBV7-3	.	.
CASSLYLTTSDSGEQFF	TGTGCCAGCAGCCTCTACCTCACCACATCGGATTCCGGTGAGCAGTTCTTC	TRBJ2-1	TRBV27	.	.
CASSPKGPGADTQYF	TGTGCCAGCAGCCCCAAAGGACCTGGGGCAGATACGCAGTATTTT	TRBJ2-3	TRBV6-5	.	.
CASSYSRQGFYEQYF	TGTGCCAGCAGTTACTCCAGACAGGGGTTCTACGAGCAGTACTTC	TRBJ2-7	TRBV6-5	.	TRBD1
CASSPGPHNEQFF	TGTGCCAGCAGCCCCGGGCCCCACAATGAGCAGTTCTTC	TRBJ2-1	TRBV27	.	.
CASSPSGTFYEQYF	TGTGCCAGCAGCCCCTCCGGGACTTTCTACGAGCAGTACTTC	TRBJ2-7	TRBV5-4	.	.
CASSGDGLYNSPLHF	TGTGCCAGCAGCGGAGACGGACTGTATAATTCACCCCTCCACTTT	TRBJ1-6	TRBV9	.	.
CAATGPKGSKLFF	TGTGCCGCCACGGGCCCCAAGGGATCAAAACTGTTTTTT	TRBJ1-4	TRBV30	.	.
CASSYLRVSSYEQYF	TGTGCCAGCAGTTATTTACGGGTCAGCTCCTACGAGCAGTACTTC	TRBJ2-7	TRBV6-5	.	.
CASSSPPGVGTGRSGTEAFF	TGTGCCAGCAGCTCCCCCCCGGGGGTGGGGACTGGGAGGAGTGGCACTGAAGCTTTCTTT	TRBJ1-1	TRBV21-1	.	.
CASGSQGDYYGYTF	TGCGCCAGCGGGTCACAGGGCGATTACTATGGCTACACCTTC	TRBJ1-2	TRBV5-1	few	.
CAWSVGGLGQPQHF	TGTGCCTGGAGTGTAGGAGGGCTGGGTCAGCCCCAGCATTTT	TRBJ1-5	TRBV30	.	.
CASSFYPDVAKNIQYF	TGTGCCAGCAGTTTTTATCCAGACGTAGCCAAAAACATTCAGTACTTC	TRBJ2-4	TRBV27	.	.
CASRTGLTNTGELFF	TGTGCCAGCAGAACAGGGCTCACGAACACCGGGGAGCTGTTTTTT	TRBJ2-2	TRBV28	once	.
CASRGRAYGQPQHF	TGTGCCAGCAGGGGCAGGGCCTACGGTCAGCCCCAGCATTTT	TRBJ1-5	TRBV6-1	.	.
CASKGLAGGSTDTQYF	TGTGCCAGCAAGGGGCTAGCGGGGGGGAGCACAGATACGCAGTATTTT	TRBJ2-3	TRBV28	.	TRBD2
CASSEQGGNTIYF	TGTGCCAGCAGCGAACAGGGGGGAAACACCATATATTTT	TRBJ1-3	TRBV6-1	.	TRBD1
CASSFFLAGVQETQYF	TGTGCCAGCAGCTTTTTTTTAGCGGGGGTACAAGAGACCCAGTACTTC	TRBJ2-5	TRBV7-6	.	TRBD2
CASSSGQGLKTQYF	TGTGCCAGCAGCTCGGGACAGGGGTTGAAGACCCAGTACTTC	TRBJ2-5	TRBV11-2	.	TRBD1
CASSSAVSAGGYTF	TGTGCCAGCAGTTCCGCTGTTTCAGCAGGAGGCTACACCTTC	TRBJ1-2	TRBV28	.	.
CASSQYRGSNEQYF	TGTGCCAGCAGTCAGTACAGGGGGAGCAACGAGCAGTACTTC	TRBJ2-7	TRBV27	.	TRBD1
CASSELAGDFYEQYF	TGTGCCAGTAGCGAACTAGCGGGGGACTTCTACGAGCAGTACTTC	TRBJ2-7	TRBV19	.	TRBD2
CASSLQRTDTQYF	TGTGCCAGCAGCCTCCAACGCACAGATACGCAGTATTTT	TRBJ2-3	TRBV11-2	once	.
CASSYSGGVGEKLFF	TGTGCCAGCAGTTACTCTGGGGGAGTAGGGGAAAAACTGTTTTTT	TRBJ1-4	TRBV6-5	once	.
CASQGTLNTEAFF	TGTGCCAGCCAGGGGACGTTGAACACTGAAGCTTTCTTT	TRBJ1-1	TRBV25-1	.	.
CASTALAGYNEQFF	TGTGCCAGCACGGCCCTAGCGGGATACAATGAGCAGTTCTTC	TRBJ2-1	TRBV9	once	TRBD2
CASSFGSSSGNYEQYF	TGTGCCAGCAGCTTCGGGTCGTCTAGCGGGAATTACGAGCAGTACTTC	TRBJ2-7	TRBV7-8	.	TRBD2
CASSERGGQAYSGNTIYF	TGTGCCAGCAGTGAACGGGGGGGGCAGGCTTACTCTGGAAACACCATATATTTT	TRBJ1-3	TRBV6-1	.	.
CAISEFPPSSYNEQFF	TGTGCCATCAGTGAGTTCCCCCCAAGCTCCTACAATGAGCAGTTCTTC	TRBJ2-1	TRBV10-3	.	.
CASSRGQGSGETQYF	TGCGCCAGCAGCCGGGGACAGGGATCGGGGGAGACCCAGTACTTC	TRBJ2-5	TRBV5-1	.	TRBD1
CATSQSSEGYTF	TGTGCCACCAGTCAGTCCTCCGAGGGCTACACCTTC	TRBJ1-2	TRBV15	.	.
CASSRPGQGSNEKLFF	TGTGCCAGCAGCCGACCGGGACAGGGCTCTAATGAAAAACTGTTTTTT	TRBJ1-4	TRBV5-5	once	TRBD1
CASSLASLGTNEKLFF	TGTGCCAGCAGTTTAGCCTCCCTCGGAACTAATGAAAAACTGTTTTTT	TRBJ1-4	TRBV28	.	.
CASSLNRDTLINYGYTF	TGTGCCAGCTCACTAAACCGGGACACACTTATCAACTATGGCTACACCTTC	TRBJ1-2	TRBV18	.	.
CASSPKTGYNEQFF	TGTGCCAGCAGCCCTAAGACCGGGTACAATGAGCAGTTCTTC	TRBJ2-1	TRBV9	.	.
CASSLADGQETQYF	TGTGCCAGCAGCTTAGCCGACGGCCAAGAGACCCAGTACTTC	TRBJ2-5	TRBV7-2	.	.
CASSGWVQTAYEQYF	TGTGCCAGCAGTGGTTGGGTGCAGACCGCCTACGAGCAGTACTTC	TRBJ2-7	TRBV6-1	.	.
CASSQRTGYNQPQHF	TGCGCCAGCAGTCAAAGGACAGGGTACAATCAGCCCCAGCATTTT	TRBJ1-5	TRBV23-1	few	TRBD1
CASSVEPGNSYEQYF	TGTGCCAGCAGCGTAGAGCCGGGGAACTCCTACGAGCAGTACTTC	TRBJ2-7	TRBV9	.	.
CASSPISQLAGDSSGNTIYF	TGTGCCAGCTCACCGATTTCCCAATTGGCAGGAGATAGCTCTGGAAACACCATATATTTT	TRBJ1-3	TRBV18	.	.
CASSLRAPTWTGSSYEQYF	TGTGCCAGCAGCTTGAGGGCTCCTACATGGACAGGGAGCTCCTACGAGCAGTACTTC	TRBJ2-7	TRBV7-2	once	TRBD1
CASSIAENTEAFF	TGTGCCAGTAGTATTGCAGAGAACACTGAAGCTTTCTTT	TRBJ1-1	TRBV19	.	.
CASRQTGVGEQFF	TGCGCCAGCAGGCAAACAGGGGTTGGTGAGCAGTTCTTC	TRBJ2-1	TRBV10-2	.	TRBD1
CSVEVGSSYEQYF	TGCAGCGTTGAAGTGGGTAGCTCCTACGAGCAGTACTTC	TRBJ2-7	TRBV29-1	few	.
CASSIDGAGRDNEQFF	TGTGCCAGTAGTATAGATGGAGCGGGAAGGGACAATGAGCAGTTCTTC	TRBJ2-1	TRBV19	.	TRBD2